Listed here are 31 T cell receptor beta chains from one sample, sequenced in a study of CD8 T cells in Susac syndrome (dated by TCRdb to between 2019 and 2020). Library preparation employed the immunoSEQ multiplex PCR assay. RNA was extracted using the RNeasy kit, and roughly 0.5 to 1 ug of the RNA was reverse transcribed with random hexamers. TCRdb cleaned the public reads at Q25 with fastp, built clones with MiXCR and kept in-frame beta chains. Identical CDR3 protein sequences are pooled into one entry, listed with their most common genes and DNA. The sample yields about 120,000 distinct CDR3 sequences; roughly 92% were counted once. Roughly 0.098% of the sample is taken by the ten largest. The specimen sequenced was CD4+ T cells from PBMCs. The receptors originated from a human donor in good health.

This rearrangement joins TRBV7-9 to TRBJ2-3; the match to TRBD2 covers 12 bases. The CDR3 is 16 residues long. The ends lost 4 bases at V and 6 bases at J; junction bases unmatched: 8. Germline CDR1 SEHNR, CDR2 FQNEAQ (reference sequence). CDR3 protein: CASSSGLAGPRDTQYF. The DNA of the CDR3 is TGTGCCAGCAGCTCCGGACTAGCGGGGCCTCGGGATACGCAGTATTTT.

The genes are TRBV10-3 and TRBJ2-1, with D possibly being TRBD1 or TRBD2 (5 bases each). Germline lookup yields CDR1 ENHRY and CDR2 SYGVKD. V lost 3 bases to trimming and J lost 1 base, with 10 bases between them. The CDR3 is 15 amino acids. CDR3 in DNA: TGTGCCATCAGTGACCCGAGGGGATCCTACAATGAGCAGTTCTTC. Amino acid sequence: CAISDPRGSYNEQFF.

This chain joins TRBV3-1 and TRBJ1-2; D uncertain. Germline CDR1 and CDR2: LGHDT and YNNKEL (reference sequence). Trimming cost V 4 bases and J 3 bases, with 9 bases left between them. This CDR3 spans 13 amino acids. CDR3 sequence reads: CASSPRPDYGYTF. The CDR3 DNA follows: TGTGCCAGCAGCCCTAGACCTGACTATGGCTACACCTTC.

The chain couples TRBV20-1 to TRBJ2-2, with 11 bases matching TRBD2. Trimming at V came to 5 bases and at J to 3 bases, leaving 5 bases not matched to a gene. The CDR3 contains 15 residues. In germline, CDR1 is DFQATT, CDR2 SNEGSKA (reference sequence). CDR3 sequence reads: CSADRLAGHTGELFF. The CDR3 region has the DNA TGCAGTGCTGATCGACTAGCGGGACACACCGGGGAGCTGTTTTTT.

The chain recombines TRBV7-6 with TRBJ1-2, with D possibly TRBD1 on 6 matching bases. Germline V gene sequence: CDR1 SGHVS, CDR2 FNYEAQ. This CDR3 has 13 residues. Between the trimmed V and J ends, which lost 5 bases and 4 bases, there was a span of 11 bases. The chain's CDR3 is CASSPGVSYGYTF. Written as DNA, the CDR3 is TGTGCCAGCAGCCCAGGGGTGTCCTATGGCTACACCTTC.

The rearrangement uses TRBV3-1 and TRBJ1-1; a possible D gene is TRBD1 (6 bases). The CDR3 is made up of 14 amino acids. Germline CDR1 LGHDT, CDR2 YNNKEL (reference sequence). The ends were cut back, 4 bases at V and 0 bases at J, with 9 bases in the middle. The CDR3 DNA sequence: TGTGCCAGCAGCCCGGGACACCTGAACACTGAAGCTTTCTTT. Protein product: CASSPGHLNTEAFF. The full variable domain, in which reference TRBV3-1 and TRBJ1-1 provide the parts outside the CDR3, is DTAVSQTPKYLVTQMGNDKSIKCEQNLGHDTMYWYKQDSKKFLKIMFSYNNKELIINETVPNRFSPKSPDKAHLNLHINSLELGDSAVYFCASSPGHLNTEAFFGQGTRLTVV.

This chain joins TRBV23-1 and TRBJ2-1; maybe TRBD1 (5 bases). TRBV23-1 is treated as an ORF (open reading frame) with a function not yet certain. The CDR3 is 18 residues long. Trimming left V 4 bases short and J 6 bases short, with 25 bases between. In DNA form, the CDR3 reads TGCGCCAGCAGTCCACCTTACGAAGGTCAGGGTTCCACCAATGAGCAGTTCTTC. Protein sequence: CASSPPYEGQGSTNEQFF.

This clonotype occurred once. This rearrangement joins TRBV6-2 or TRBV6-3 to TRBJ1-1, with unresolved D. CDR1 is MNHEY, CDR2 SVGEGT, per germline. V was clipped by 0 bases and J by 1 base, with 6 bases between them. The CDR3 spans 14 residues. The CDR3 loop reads CASSYSNRNTEAFF. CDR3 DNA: TGTGCCAGCAGTTACTCGAACAGGAACACTGAAGCTTTCTTT.

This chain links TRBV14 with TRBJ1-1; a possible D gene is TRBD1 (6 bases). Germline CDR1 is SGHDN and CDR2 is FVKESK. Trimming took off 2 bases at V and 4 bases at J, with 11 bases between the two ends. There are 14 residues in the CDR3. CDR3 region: CASSQFEGVTEAFF. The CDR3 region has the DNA TGTGCCAGCAGCCAATTCGAGGGGGTCACTGAAGCTTTCTTT.

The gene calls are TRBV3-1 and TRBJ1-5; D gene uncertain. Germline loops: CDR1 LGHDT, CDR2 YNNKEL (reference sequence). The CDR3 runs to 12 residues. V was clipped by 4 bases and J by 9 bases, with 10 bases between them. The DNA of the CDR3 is TGTGCCAGCAGCCCCCATTTGGGGCCCCAGCATTTT. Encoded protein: CASSPHLGPQHF.

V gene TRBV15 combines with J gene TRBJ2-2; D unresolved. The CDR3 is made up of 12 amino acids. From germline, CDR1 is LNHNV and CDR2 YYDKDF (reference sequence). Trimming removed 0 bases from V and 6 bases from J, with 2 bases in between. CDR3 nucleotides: TGTGCCACCAGCAGAGACGCCGGGGAGCTGTTTTTT. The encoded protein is CATSRDAGELFF.

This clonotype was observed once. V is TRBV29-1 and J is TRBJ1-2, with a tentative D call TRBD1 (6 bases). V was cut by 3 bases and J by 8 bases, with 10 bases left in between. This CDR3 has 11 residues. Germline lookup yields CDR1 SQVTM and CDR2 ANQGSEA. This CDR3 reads CSVEGAEGYTF. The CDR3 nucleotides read TGCAGCGTTGAGGGGGCGGAGGGCTACACCTTC.

The CDR3, as DNA: TGTGCCAGCAAACAAACGGCAGGGGCGGGACTAGCGGGTTCCTACGAGCAGTACTTC. Encoded protein: CASKQTAGAGLAGSYEQYF. The chain employs TRBV28 and TRBJ2-7; TRBD2 agrees at 12 bases. After removal of 7 bases from V and 1 base from J, the junction contained 17 bases not matched to a gene. The CDR3 has 19 amino acids. The germline V gene has CDR1 MDHEN and CDR2 SYDVKM.

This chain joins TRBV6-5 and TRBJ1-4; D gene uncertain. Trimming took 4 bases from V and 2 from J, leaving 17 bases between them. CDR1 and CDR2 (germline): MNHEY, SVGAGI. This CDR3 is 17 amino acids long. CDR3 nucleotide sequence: TGTGCCAGCAGTTTGAAGCACCCGGGAGCTACTAATGAAAAACTGTTTTTT. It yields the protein CASSLKHPGATNEKLFF.

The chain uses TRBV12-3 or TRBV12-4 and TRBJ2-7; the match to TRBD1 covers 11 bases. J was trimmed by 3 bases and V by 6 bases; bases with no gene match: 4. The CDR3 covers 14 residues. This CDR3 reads CASREGQGGYEQYF. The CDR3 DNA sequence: TGTGCCAGCAGAGAGGGACAGGGGGGCTACGAGCAGTACTTC.

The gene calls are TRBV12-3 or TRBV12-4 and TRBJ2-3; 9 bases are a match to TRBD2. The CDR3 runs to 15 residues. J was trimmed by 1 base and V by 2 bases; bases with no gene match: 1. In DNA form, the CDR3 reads TGTGCCAGCAGTTTATCTAGCGGGGGCACAGATACGCAGTATTTT. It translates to CASSLSSGGTDTQYF.

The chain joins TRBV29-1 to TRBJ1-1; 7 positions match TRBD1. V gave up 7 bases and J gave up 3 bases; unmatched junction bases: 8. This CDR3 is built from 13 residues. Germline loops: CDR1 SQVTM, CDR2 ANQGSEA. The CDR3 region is CSAKRQGDTEAFF. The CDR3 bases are TGCAGCGCAAAACGGCAGGGGGACACTGAAGCTTTCTTT. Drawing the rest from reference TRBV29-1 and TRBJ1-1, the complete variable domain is SAVISQKPSRDICQRGTSLTIQCQVDSQVTMMFWYRQQPGQSLTLIATANQGSEATYESGFVIDKFPISRPNLTFSTLTVSNMSPEDSSIYLCSAKRQGDTEAFFGQGTRLTVV.

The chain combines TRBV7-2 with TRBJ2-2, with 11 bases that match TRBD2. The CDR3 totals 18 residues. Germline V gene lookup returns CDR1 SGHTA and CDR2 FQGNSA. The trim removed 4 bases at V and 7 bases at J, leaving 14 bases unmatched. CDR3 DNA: TGTGCCAGCAGCTCTTCCGGGTCTAGCGGGAGGAAACACGGGGAGCTGTTTTTT. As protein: CASSSSGSSGRKHGELFF. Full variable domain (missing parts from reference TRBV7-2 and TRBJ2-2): GAGVSQSPSNKVTEKGKDVELRCDPISGHTALYWYRQSLGQGLEFLIYFQGNSAPDKSGLPSDRFSAERTGGSVSTLTIQRTQQEDSAVYLCASSSSGSSGRKHGELFFGEGSRLTVL.

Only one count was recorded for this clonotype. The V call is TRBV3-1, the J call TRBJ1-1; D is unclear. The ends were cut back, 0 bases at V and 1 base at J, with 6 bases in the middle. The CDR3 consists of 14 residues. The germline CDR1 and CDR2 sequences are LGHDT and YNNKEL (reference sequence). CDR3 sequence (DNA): TGTGCCAGCAGCCAAGATCAGGCGAACACTGAAGCTTTCTTT. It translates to CASSQDQANTEAFF.

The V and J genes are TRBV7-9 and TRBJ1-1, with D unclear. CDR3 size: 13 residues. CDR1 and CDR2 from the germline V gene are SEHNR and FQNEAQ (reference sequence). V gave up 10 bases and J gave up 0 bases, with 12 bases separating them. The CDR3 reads CAIDRWMNTEAFF. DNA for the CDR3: TGTGCCATCGACCGGTGGATGAACACTGAAGCTTTCTTT.

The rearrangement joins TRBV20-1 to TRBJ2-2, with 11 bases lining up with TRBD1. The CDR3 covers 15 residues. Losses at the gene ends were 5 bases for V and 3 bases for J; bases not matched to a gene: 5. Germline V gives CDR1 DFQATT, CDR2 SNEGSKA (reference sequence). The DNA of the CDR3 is TGCAGTGCTGGACAGGGGGCGGGTGACACCGGGGAGCTGTTTTTT. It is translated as CSAGQGAGDTGELFF.

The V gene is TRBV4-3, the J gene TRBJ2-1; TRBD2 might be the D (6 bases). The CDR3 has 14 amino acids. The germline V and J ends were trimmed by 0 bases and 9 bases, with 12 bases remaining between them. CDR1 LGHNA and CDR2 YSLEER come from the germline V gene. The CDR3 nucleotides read TGCGCCAGCAGCCAAGATTCGCTGGGGGGTGAGCAGTTCTTC. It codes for CASSQDSLGGEQFF.

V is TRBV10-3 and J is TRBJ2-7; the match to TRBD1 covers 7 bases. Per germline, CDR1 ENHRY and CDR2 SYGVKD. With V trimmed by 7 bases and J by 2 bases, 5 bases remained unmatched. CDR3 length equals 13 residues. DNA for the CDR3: TGTGCCATCACCACGACAGGGACCTACGAGCAGTACTTC. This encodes CAITTTGTYEQYF.

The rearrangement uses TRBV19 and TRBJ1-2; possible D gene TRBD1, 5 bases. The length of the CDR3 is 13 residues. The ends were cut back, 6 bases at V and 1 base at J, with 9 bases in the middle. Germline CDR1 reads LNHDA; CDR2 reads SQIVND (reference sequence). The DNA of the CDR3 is TGTGCCAGTAGCCATGACAGTAACTATGGCTACACCTTC. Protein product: CASSHDSNYGYTF.

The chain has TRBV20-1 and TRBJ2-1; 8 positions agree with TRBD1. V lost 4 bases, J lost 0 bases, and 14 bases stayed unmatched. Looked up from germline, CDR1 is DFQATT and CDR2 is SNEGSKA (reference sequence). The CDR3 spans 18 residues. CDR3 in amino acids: CSAIRDRSLSSSYNEQFF. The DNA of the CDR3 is TGCAGTGCTATCCGGGACAGGTCGCTTTCCAGCTCCTACAATGAGCAGTTCTTC.

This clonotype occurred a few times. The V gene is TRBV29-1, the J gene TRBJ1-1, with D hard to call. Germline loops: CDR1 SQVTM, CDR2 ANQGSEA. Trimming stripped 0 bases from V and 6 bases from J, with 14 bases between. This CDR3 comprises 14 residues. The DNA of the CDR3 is TGCAGCGTTGAAGACAACGGCCAGCGGGCTGAAGCTTTCTTT. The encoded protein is CSVEDNGQRAEAFF.

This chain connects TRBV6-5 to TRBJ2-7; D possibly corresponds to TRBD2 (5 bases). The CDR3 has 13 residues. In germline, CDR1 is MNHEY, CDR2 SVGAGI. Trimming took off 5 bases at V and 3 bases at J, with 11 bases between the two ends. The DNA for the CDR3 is TGTGCCAGCAGTCGTGGACGGGACTACGAGCAGTACTTC. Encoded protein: CASSRGRDYEQYF.

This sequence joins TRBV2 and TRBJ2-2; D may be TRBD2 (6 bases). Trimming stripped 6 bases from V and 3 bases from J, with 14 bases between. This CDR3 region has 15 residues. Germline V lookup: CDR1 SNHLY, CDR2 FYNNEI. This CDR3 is CASSSSGLYTGELFF. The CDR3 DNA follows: TGTGCCAGCAGCTCTTCGGGACTTTACACCGGGGAGCTGTTTTTT.

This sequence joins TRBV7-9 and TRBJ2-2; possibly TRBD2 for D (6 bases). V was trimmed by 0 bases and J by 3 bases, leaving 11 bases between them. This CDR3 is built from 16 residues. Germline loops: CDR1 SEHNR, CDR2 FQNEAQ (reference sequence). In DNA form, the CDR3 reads TGTGCCAGCAGCTTAGCGCGGCTAGCGTACACCGGGGAGCTGTTTTTT. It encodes CASSLARLAYTGELFF.

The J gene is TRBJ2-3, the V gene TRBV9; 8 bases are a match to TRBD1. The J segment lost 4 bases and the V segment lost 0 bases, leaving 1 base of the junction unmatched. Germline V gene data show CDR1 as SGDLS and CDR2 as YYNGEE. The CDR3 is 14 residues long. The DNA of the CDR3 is TGTGCCAGCAGCGTAGACAGGGGGGCAGATACGCAGTATTTT. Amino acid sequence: CASSVDRGADTQYF.

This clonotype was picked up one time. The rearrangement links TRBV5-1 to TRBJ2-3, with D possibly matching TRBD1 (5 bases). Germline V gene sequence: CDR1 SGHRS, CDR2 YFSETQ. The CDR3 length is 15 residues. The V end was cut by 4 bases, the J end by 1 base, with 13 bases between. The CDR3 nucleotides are TGCGCCAGCAGCCCGCCTGGCAGGGGCACAGATACGCAGTATTTT. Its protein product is CASSPPGRGTDTQYF. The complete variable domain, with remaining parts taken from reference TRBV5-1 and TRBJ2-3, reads KAGVTQTPRYLIKTRGQQVTLSCSPISGHRSVSWYQQTPGQGLQFLFEYFSETQRNKGNFPGRFSGRQFSNSRSEMNVSTLELGDSALYLCASSPPGRGTDTQYFGPGTRLTVL.